A selection of T cell receptor beta chains follows, all from one sample in a study of T cells expressing NK-cell markers. TCRdb processed the 5' RACE reads again and assigns one entry to each CDR3 protein, with no DNA. In total, the table holds over 200,000 distinct CDR3 sequences. Material for sequencing was blood T cells: a sorted CD56 or NKG2C T cell subset, CD4+ or CD8+ T cells, or bulk PBMC T cells (not recorded which). Receptor source: a man between 18 and 29 years old in good health. The CDR3 runs from the conserved cysteine through the conserved F or W. Each record gives: CDR3 length, V gene, J gene, CDR3 protein.

>12|TRBV27|TRBJ2-1
CASSPSMDEQFF
>14|TRBV7-2|TRBJ2-1
CASSFKTGVNEQFF
>15|TRBV10-3|TRBJ2-1
CAISSVRDSYNEQFF
>13|TRBV19|TRBJ2-4
CASSIPGANIQYF
>13|TRBV12-3/TRBV12-4|TRBJ1-5
CASGIYSNQPQHF
>14|TRBV5-1|TRBJ2-1
CASSLTSGSVSQFF
>17|TRBV2|TRBJ2-2
CASSDIGLAVNTGELFF
>13|TRBV29-1|TRBJ2-1
CSARVRDHNEQFF
>14|TRBV4-1|TRBJ2-5
CASSLQGGEETQYF
>15|TRBV4-1|TRBJ2-7
CASSQESSGPYEQYF
>14|TRBV5-5|TRBJ1-4
CASSTAGTNEKLFF
>15|TRBV19|TRBJ2-1
CASSISPNPTNEQFF
>14|TRBV19|TRBJ2-7
CASSNNRASYEQYF
>13|TRBV4-3|TRBJ1-1
CASSRWGSDEAFF
>15|TRBV5-6|TRBJ2-3
CASSFGGKDTDTQYF
>12|TRBV15|TRBJ2-5
CATSSSGETQYF
>12|TRBV30|TRBJ1-6
CAWNRGMTPLHF
>16|TRBV5-1|TRBJ2-3
CASSWTPSGSGDTQYF
>15|TRBV9|TRBJ2-7
CASSINTGTVYEQYF
>15|TRBV10-2|TRBJ1-3
CASWGQGISGNTIYF
>15|TRBV7-6|TRBJ2-4
CASSLAPQGRNIQYF
>15|TRBV5-1|TRBJ1-1
CASQETGPMNTEAFF
>15|TRBV20-1|TRBJ2-3
CSASPLAGITDTQYF